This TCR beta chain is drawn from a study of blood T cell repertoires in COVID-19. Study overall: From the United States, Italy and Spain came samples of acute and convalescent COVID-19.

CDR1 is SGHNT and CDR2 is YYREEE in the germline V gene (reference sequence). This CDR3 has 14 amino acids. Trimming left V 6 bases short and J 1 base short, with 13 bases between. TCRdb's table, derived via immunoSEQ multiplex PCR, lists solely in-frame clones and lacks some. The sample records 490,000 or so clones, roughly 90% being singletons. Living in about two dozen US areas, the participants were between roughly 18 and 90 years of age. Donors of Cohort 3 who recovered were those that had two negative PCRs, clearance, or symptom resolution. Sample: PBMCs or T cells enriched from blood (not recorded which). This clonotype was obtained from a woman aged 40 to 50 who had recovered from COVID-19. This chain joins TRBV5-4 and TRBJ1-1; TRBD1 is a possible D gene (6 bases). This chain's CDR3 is CASTLGHSNTEAFF. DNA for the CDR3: TGTGCCAGCACCCTGGGACACTCGAACACTGAAGCTTTCTTT.